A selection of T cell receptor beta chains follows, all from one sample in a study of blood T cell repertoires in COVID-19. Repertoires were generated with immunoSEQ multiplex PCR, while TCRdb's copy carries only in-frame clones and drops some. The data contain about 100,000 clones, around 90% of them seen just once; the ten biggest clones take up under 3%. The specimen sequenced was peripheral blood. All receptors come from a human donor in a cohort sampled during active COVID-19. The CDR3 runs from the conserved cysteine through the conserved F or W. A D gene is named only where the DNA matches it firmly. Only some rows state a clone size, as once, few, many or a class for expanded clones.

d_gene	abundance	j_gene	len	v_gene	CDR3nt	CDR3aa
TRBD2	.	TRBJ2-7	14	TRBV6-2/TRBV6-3	TGTGCCAGCAGTTCCGGGACTAGCGGGAGCGAGCAGTACTTC	CASSSGTSGSEQYF
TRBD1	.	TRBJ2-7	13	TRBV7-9	TGTGCCAGCAGCCCATGGACAGGGCTCGAGCAGTACTTC	CASSPWTGLEQYF
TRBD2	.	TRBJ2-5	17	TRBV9	TGTGCCAGCAGCCCTAGGTTCGTTTTTGGGAGGGAAGAGACCCAGTACTTC	CASSPRFVFGREETQYF
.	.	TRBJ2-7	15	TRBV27	TGTGCCAGCAGTTTATCCCCAGGGTATTCCTACGAGCAGTACTTC	CASSLSPGYSYEQYF
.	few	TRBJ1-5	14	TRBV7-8	TGTGCCAGCAGCCCCAGGGGTGGCAATCAGCCCCAGCATTTT	CASSPRGGNQPQHF
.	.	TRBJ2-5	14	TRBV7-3	TGTGCCAGCAGCTCTACAGGGGGGGAAGAGACCCAGTACTTC	CASSSTGGEETQYF
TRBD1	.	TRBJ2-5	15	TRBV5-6	TGTGCCAGCAGCGAGGACAGGGACTACCAAGAGACCCAGTACTTC	CASSEDRDYQETQYF
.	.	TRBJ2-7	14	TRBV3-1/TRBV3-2	TGTGCCAGCAGCCCAGCCGCAGGATCCTACGAGCAGTACTTC	CASSPAAGSYEQYF
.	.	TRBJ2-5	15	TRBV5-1	TGCGCCAGCAGCTTGAGCAGGGGACCTCAAGAGACCCAGTACTTC	CASSLSRGPQETQYF
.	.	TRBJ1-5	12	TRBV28	TGTGCCAGCAGGAGTAGCAATCAGCCCCAGCATTTT	CASRSSNQPQHF
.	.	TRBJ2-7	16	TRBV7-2	TGTGCCAGCAGCTTAGGGGACTGGGCCGTACCCTACGAGCAGTACTTC	CASSLGDWAVPYEQYF
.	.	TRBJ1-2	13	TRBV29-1	TGCAGCGTGGCCACGACAGCTAACTATGGCTACACCTTC	CSVATTANYGYTF
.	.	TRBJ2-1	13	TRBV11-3	TGTGCCAGCAGCTCAAGCTATCGCGATGAGCAGTTCTTC	CASSSSYRDEQFF
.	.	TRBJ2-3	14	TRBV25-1	TGTGCCAGCAGCCGCACCTCGGGTCTGGATACGCAGTATTTT	CASSRTSGLDTQYF
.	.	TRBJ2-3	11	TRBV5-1	TGCGCCAGCAGCTCCTCGTCCACGCAGTATTTT	CASSSSSTQYF
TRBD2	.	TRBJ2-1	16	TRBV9	TGTGCCAGCAGCGTAGAGGGACTAGTTACGTGGAATGAGCAGTTCTTC	CASSVEGLVTWNEQFF
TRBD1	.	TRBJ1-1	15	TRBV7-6	TGTGCCAGCAGCTCTCGTTACAGGGGGCAGGGTGAAGCTTTCTTT	CASSSRYRGQGEAFF